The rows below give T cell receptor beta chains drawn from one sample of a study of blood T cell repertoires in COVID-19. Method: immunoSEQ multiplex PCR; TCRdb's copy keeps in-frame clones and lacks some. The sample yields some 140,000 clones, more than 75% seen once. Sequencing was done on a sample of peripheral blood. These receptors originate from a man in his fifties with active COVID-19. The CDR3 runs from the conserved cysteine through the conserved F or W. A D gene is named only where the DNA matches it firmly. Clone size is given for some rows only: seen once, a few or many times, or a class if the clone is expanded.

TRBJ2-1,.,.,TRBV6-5,CASSYSGSSYNEQFF,TGTGCCAGCAGTTACTCGGGGAGCTCCTACAATGAGCAGTTCTTC
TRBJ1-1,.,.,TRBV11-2,CASSSLSTGNTEAFF,TGTGCCAGCAGCTCCCTATCGACAGGCAACACTGAAGCTTTCTTT
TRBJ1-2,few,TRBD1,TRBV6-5,CASTADRSYGYTF,TGTGCCAGCACCGCGGACAGGTCCTATGGCTACACCTTC
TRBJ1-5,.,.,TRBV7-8,CASSSEGQPQHF,TGTGCCAGCAGCTCGGAGGGTCAGCCCCAGCATTTT
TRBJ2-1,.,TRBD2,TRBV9,CASSVGTSFVGEQFF,TGTGCCAGCAGCGTAGGGACTAGCTTTGTAGGTGAGCAGTTCTTC
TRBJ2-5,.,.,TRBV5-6,CASRQGGSETQYF,TGTGCCAGCAGGCAGGGTGGATCAGAGACCCAGTACTTC
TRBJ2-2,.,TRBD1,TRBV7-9,CASSSGQMNTGELFF,TGTGCCAGCAGCTCGGGACAGATGAACACCGGGGAGCTGTTTTTT
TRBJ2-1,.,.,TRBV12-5,CASGAYRNEQFF,TGTGCTAGTGGTGCCTACAGGAATGAGCAGTTCTTC
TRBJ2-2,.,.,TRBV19,CASSSFTSVGELFF,TGTGCCAGTAGTTCCTTCACTAGTGTCGGGGAGCTGTTTTTT
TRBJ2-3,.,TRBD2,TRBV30,CAWTWASGGFTDTQYF,TGTGCCTGGACATGGGCTAGCGGGGGTTTCACAGATACGCAGTATTTT
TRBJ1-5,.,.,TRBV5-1,CASSLGQGFNQPQHF,TGCGCCAGCAGCTTGGGTCAGGGGTTCAATCAGCCCCAGCATTTT
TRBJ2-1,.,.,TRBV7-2,CASSLMRTTDNEQFF,TGTGCCAGCAGCTTAATGAGGACGACAGACAATGAGCAGTTCTTC
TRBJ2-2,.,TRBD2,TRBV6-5,CASYPGGTGELFF,TGTGCCAGCTACCCCGGGGGGACCGGGGAGCTGTTTTTT
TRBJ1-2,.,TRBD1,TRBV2,CASSYDRGQNYGYTF,TGTGCCAGCAGCTATGACAGGGGCCAAAACTATGGCTACACCTTC
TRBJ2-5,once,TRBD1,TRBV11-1,CASSLGQGQETQYF,TGTGCCAGCAGCTTAGGACAGGGACAAGAGACCCAGTACTTC
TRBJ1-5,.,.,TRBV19,CASSPRGREGQPQHF,TGTGCCAGTAGTCCCCGAGGGAGGGAGGGCCAGCCCCAGCATTTT
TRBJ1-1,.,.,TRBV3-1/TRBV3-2,CASSQTGSRNTEAFF,TGTGCCAGCAGCCAAACAGGGTCCAGGAACACTGAAGCTTTCTTT
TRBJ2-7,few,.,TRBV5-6,CASSSSPTGSYEQYF,TGTGCCAGCAGCTCCTCACCCACAGGGTCCTACGAGCAGTACTTC
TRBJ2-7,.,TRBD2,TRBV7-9,CASSKAGGLGEQYF,TGTGCCAGCAGCAAAGCGGGGGGGCTGGGGGAGCAGTACTTC
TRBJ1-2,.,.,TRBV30,CAWTIKGQYSGYTF,TGTGCCTGGACAATAAAAGGACAGTACAGCGGCTACACCTTC
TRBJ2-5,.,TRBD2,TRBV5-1,CASNSGGAGETQYF,TGCGCCAGTAATAGCGGGGGGGCCGGAGAGACCCAGTACTTC
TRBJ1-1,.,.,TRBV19,CASTQAIDTEAFF,TGTGCCAGCACCCAGGCTATCGACACTGAAGCTTTCTTT
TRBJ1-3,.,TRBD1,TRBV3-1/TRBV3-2,CASSRRGPSGNTIYF,TGTGCCAGCAGTCGCAGGGGGCCCTCTGGAAACACCATATATTTT
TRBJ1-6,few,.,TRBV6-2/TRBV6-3,CASSYGQHNSPLHF,TGTGCCAGCAGTTACGGACAGCATAATTCACCCCTCCACTTT
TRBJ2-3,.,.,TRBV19,CASSIRGMADTQYF,TGTGCCAGTAGTATCCGGGGGATGGCAGATACGCAGTATTTT
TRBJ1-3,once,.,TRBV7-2,CASSPRVGDSGNTIYF,TGTGCCAGCAGCCCACGGGTCGGGGACTCTGGAAACACCATATATTTT
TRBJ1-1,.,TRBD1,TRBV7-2,CASSSWTGRNTEAFF,TGTGCCAGCAGCTCCTGGACAGGTAGGAACACTGAAGCTTTCTTT
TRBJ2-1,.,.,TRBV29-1,CSVYLNEQFF,TGCAGCGTTTATCTCAATGAGCAGTTCTTC
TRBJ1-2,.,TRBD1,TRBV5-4,CASSPDRGGGYTF,TGTGCCAGCAGCCCGGACAGGGGCGGCGGCTACACCTTC
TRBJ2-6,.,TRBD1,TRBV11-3,CASSPGTGSSGANVLTF,TGTGCCAGCAGCCCAGGGACAGGGTCTTCTGGGGCCAACGTCCTGACTTTC